Presented here are 15 T cell receptor beta chains from one specimen sequenced in a study of brain T cells in children with intractable seizures. The sample's time point: blood from clinic visit 5 months post-surgery; TSC patient then seizure free. Data came from immunoSEQ multiplex PCR; TCRdb stores just in-frame clones and leaves some out. The sample consists of about 320,000 clones, about 93% of them appearing once. This sample comprised peripheral blood, obtained about 5 months after surgery. The origin of the receptors is a boy younger than two with tuberous sclerosis and intractable seizures.

The chain uses TRBV30 and TRBJ2-1, with D possibly matching TRBD2 (6 bases). Trimming removed 4 bases from V and 0 bases from J, with 19 bases in between. The CDR3 loop spans 17 amino acids. From germline, CDR1 is GTSNPN and CDR2 SVGIG (reference sequence). CDR3 DNA: TGTGCCTGGATGGCCCCCCCCGGGGGAGGCTCCTACAATGAGCAGTTCTTC. Protein product: CAWMAPPGGGSYNEQFF.

This clone was observed once. The chain has TRBV10-2 and TRBJ2-7; 9 bases align to TRBD2. In germline, CDR1 is WSHSY, CDR2 SAAADI. CDR3 length equals 18 residues. Trimming removed 1 base from V and 1 base from J; junction bases left unmatched: 11. CDR3 DNA sequence: TGCGCCAGCAGTGAGTTCCGTAGCGGGAGTACGGGGTCCTACGAGCAGTACTTC. It is translated as CASSEFRSGSTGSYEQYF.

The V gene is TRBV9, the J gene TRBJ2-3; 10 nucleotides line up with TRBD1. This CDR3 has 17 residues. The ends lost 1 base at V and 4 bases at J; junction bases unmatched: 9. The V gene's germline CDR1 is SGDLS and CDR2 YYNGEE. In DNA form, the CDR3 reads TGTGCCAGCAGCGTAACCCCTGGACAGGGGGTCCCAGATACGCAGTATTTT. Protein sequence: CASSVTPGQGVPDTQYF.

The chain carries TRBV5-1 and TRBJ1-6, with D unclear. The CDR3 is 15 amino acids. Trimming shortened V by 0 bases and J by 14 bases, and 18 bases separated the two germline ends. Germline lookup yields CDR1 SGHRS and CDR2 YFSETQ. Written as DNA, the CDR3 is TGCGCCAGCAGCTTGGCCGGGCGCGGCCGGAGGACCCTCCACTTT. Translating it yields CASSLAGRGRRTLHF.

A remark on this clone: In the same sample, other DNA sequences code for this CDR3. The V call is TRBV5-1, the J call TRBJ2-3; no firm D call. Germline loops: CDR1 SGHRS, CDR2 YFSETQ. Trimming cost V 0 bases and J 0 bases, with 8 bases left between them. This CDR3 has 15 amino acids. The CDR3 loop reads CASSLGGPSTDTQYF. CDR3 nucleotides: TGCGCCAGCAGCTTGGGAGGCCCTAGCACAGATACGCAGTATTTT.

The genes are TRBV28 and TRBJ2-3; tentatively, D is TRBD2 (6 bases). The CDR3 covers 15 residues. Trimming shortened V by 8 bases and J by 4 bases, and 19 bases separated the two germline ends. Germline V gives CDR1 MDHEN, CDR2 SYDVKM. The CDR3 sequence: CASRSVRWDSDTQYF. For the CDR3, the DNA is TGTGCCAGCCGTTCCGTCAGATGGGACTCAGATACGCAGTATTTT. Filled out from reference TRBV28 and TRBJ2-3, the complete variable domain reads DVKVTQSSRYLVKRTGEKVFLECVQDMDHENMFWYRQDPGLGLRLIYFSYDVKMKEKGDIPEGYSVSREKKERFSLILESASTNQTSMYLCASRSVRWDSDTQYFGPGTRLTVL.

The V and J genes are TRBV7-3 and TRBJ2-2; D may be TRBD2 (5 bases). The CDR3 is 15 amino acids. The germline V gene encodes CDR1 SGHTA and CDR2 FQGTGA. V lost 5 bases to trimming and J lost 5 bases, with 15 bases between them. CDR3 residues: CASSLSLTSTGELFF. Written as DNA, the CDR3 is TGTGCCAGCAGCCTATCCCTTACTAGTACCGGGGAGCTGTTTTTT. The full variable domain, its missing parts supplied by reference TRBV7-3 and TRBJ2-2, is GAGVSQTPSNKVTEKGKYVELRCDPISGHTALYWYRQSLGQGPEFLIYFQGTGAADDSGLPNDRFFAVRPEGSVSTLKIQRTERGDSAVYLCASSLSLTSTGELFFGEGSRLTVL.

This chain uses TRBV25-1 with TRBJ1-1; D is possibly TRBD1 (6 bases). Germline loops: CDR1 MGHDK, CDR2 SYGVNS. This CDR3 is 15 amino acids long. Trimming pared 1 base from V and 3 bases from J, leaving 12 bases between. CDR3 coding DNA: TGTGCCAGCAGTGAATTCGGAAGGGGGGACACTGAAGCTTTCTTT. It is translated as CASSEFGRGDTEAFF.

The rearrangement links TRBV28 to TRBJ2-7; TRBD1 is a possible D gene (5 bases). This CDR3 is 15 amino acids long. From germline, CDR1 is MDHEN and CDR2 SYDVKM. Trimming stripped 6 bases from V and 3 bases from J, with 18 bases between. The CDR3 reads CASRGWGYASYEQYF. For the CDR3, the DNA is TGTGCCAGCAGGGGCTGGGGCTATGCCAGCTACGAGCAGTACTTC.

This clone was counted once. The V call is TRBV5-4, the J call TRBJ1-1, with 7 bases fitting TRBD1. The CDR3 extends over 16 amino acids. Germline CDR1 is SGHNT and CDR2 is YYREEE (reference sequence). Germline trimming cut 10 bases from V and 6 bases from J; bases unmatched to any gene: 21. This chain's CDR3 is CAAGSYAGTEIPEAFF. CDR3 DNA: TGTGCCGCAGGTTCCTATGCCGGGACAGAGATTCCTGAAGCTTTCTTT.

The chain is built from TRBV6-6 and TRBJ2-3; 7 nucleotides match TRBD1. CDR3 length: 17 amino acids. Germline V gives CDR1 MNHNY, CDR2 SVGAGI (reference sequence). The trim removed 5 bases at V and 1 base at J, leaving 12 bases unmatched. The CDR3 DNA reads as TGTGCCAGCAGTCGGCGGATCAACAGGGGCCGCACAGATACGCAGTATTTT. Residues: CASSRRINRGRTDTQYF.

This chain links TRBV14 with TRBJ1-6; D is ambiguous. Germline values: CDR1 SGHDN, CDR2 FVKESK. V lost 4 bases and J 8 bases, leaving 15 bases between the germline ends. The CDR3 has 15 residues. CDR3 coding DNA: TGTGCCAGCAGCCCAAGGGTATTGGGATATTCACCCCTCCACTTT. It yields the protein CASSPRVLGYSPLHF.

V usage is TRBV29-1 and J usage is TRBJ2-5, with a tentative D call TRBD2 (6 bases). The CDR3 spans 21 residues. Trimming stripped 4 bases from V and 2 bases from J, with 35 bases between. Germline V lookup: CDR1 SQVTM, CDR2 ANQGSEA. The CDR3 DNA reads as TGCAGCGTTGTTCCGTTCTCCCTATTTTCCGGCTCGGGGGTAGGTCAAGAGACCCAGTACTTC. As protein: CSVVPFSLFSGSGVGQETQYF.

V is TRBV3-1 (or the pseudogene TRBV3-2) and J is TRBJ2-7, with 7 bases aligning to TRBD1. The CDR3 covers 17 residues. V shed 1 base, J shed 1 base, and the junction held 10 bases outside the gene matches. The V gene's germline CDR1 is LGHDT and CDR2 YNNKEL (reference sequence). The CDR3 reads CASSQGGGAGLSYEQYF. In DNA form, the CDR3 reads TGTGCCAGCAGCCAAGGAGGGGGCGCGGGCCTTTCCTACGAGCAGTACTTC.

The table lists this clone with a few counts. The chain employs TRBV5-1 and TRBJ1-6, with D unclear. The V end was cut by 0 bases, the J end by 12 bases, with 10 bases between. The CDR3 covers 13 residues. The germline gives CDR1 SGHRS, CDR2 YFSETQ. This CDR3 is CASSLDWVEPLHF. In DNA form, the CDR3 reads TGCGCCAGCAGCTTGGATTGGGTGGAACCCCTCCACTTT.